Shown below are 7 T cell receptor beta chains from a single sample sequenced in a study of control samples from healthy donors and cancer patients. Clones were sequenced by immunoSEQ multiplex PCR, and TCRdb holds only the in-frame ones, with some missing. This sample yields some 130,000 clones, of which approximately 92% are seen a single time; under 3% belongs to the top ten. Sequenced: blood. These TCRs come from a man in his forties in good health.

The V call is TRBV5-1, the J call TRBJ2-1; D is possibly TRBD1 or TRBD2 (5 bases each). This CDR3 is 16 amino acids long. Per germline, CDR1 SGHRS and CDR2 YFSETQ. V lost 0 bases, J lost 8 bases, and 18 bases lay in between. This chain's CDR3 is CASSLVGLGGLDEQFF. For the CDR3, the DNA is TGCGCCAGCAGCTTGGTAGGTCTTGGGGGATTGGATGAGCAGTTCTTC.

In this sample, this clone turned up once. This sequence joins TRBV3-1 (or the pseudogene TRBV3-2) and TRBJ2-1, with 10 positions matching TRBD1. The V and J ends lost 1 base and 10 bases, in that order; junction bases with no gene match: 22. CDR3 length: 20 residues. Germline loops: CDR1 LGHDT, CDR2 YNNKEL (reference sequence). The DNA for the CDR3 is TGTGCCAGCAGCCAAGTCACCCCATCGGGTGACGGGACAGGGGCTCTCGAGCAGTTCTTC. Amino acid sequence: CASSQVTPSGDGTGALEQFF.

The V gene is TRBV29-1, the J gene TRBJ1-3; 7 nucleotides align to TRBD1. Germline CDR1 and CDR2: SQVTM and ANQGSEA. The CDR3 is made up of 15 amino acids. The trim removed 5 bases at V and 0 bases at J, leaving 7 bases unmatched. The CDR3 DNA reads as TGCAGCGTTATCACAGGGGACCTCTCTGGAAACACCATATATTTT. Its translation is CSVITGDLSGNTIYF.

V gene TRBV29-1 combines with J gene TRBJ1-3; no definite D call. The CDR3 runs 12 residues. The germline gives CDR1 SQVTM, CDR2 ANQGSEA. V lost 4 bases to trimming and J lost 4 bases, with 8 bases between them. The CDR3 is CSVVFGGNTIYF. CDR3 sequence (DNA): TGCAGCGTTGTTTTCGGGGGAAACACCATATATTTT. The variable domain in full, with the rest retrieved from reference TRBV29-1 and TRBJ1-3, is SAVISQKPSRDICQRGTSLTIQCQVDSQVTMMFWYRQQPGQSLTLIATANQGSEATYESGFVIDKFPISRPNLTFSTLTVSNMSPEDSSIYLCSVVFGGNTIYFGEGSWLTVV.

The V call is TRBV5-5, the J call TRBJ2-1; either TRBD1 or TRBD2 may supply D (7 bases each). V lost 2 bases, J lost 8 bases, and 20 bases lay in between. In germline, CDR1 is SGHKS, CDR2 YYEKEE (reference sequence). The CDR3 extends over 16 amino acids. For the CDR3, the DNA is TGTGCCAGCAGCTTTGGGGAGGGGGCCGCCCTTTATGAGCAGTTCTTC. This sequence encodes CASSFGEGAALYEQFF.

V and J are TRBV6-5 and TRBJ1-1; 10 bases are shared with TRBD1. With V trimmed by 7 bases and J by 0 bases, 5 bases remained unmatched. Per germline, CDR1 MNHEY and CDR2 SVGAGI. The CDR3 contains 15 residues. The CDR3 reads CASMTGGQVNTEAFF. The DNA of the CDR3 is TGTGCCAGCATGACAGGGGGCCAGGTGAACACTGAAGCTTTCTTT.

The chain uses TRBV7-9 and TRBJ1-1, with unresolved D. V was pared by 2 bases and J by 4 bases, with 8 bases between. Germline V CDR1 and CDR2: SEHNR, FQNEAQ (reference sequence). The CDR3 is 13 amino acids. CDR3 nucleotide sequence: TGTGCCAGCAGCTTAAGTGTTGGCACTGAAGCTTTCTTT. Its translation: CASSLSVGTEAFF.